Listed here are 30 T cell receptor beta chains from one sample, sequenced in a study of technical replicates of blood from a handful of donors. Here immunoSEQ multiplex PCR was the method, and the copy in TCRdb shows in-frame clones only, minus some. The top ten clones hold approximately 0.25% of a sample with some 80,000 clones, roughly 94% of them seen once. The material sequenced was T cells isolated from PBMCs. Every receptor here comes from a human donor in good health.

This chain uses TRBV14 with TRBJ1-1; D gene uncertain. Germline loops: CDR1 SGHDN, CDR2 FVKESK. The V and J ends lost 4 bases and 0 bases respectively, with 12 bases between them. This CDR3 has 15 residues. The CDR3 DNA reads TGTGCCAGCAGCCGTCTTAGAGCCATGAACACTGAAGCTTTCTTT. Amino acid sequence: CASSRLRAMNTEAFF.

The chain couples TRBV4-1 to TRBJ1-2; TRBD1 matches at 7 bases. The germline V gene has CDR1 MGHRA and CDR2 YSYEKL. The CDR3 runs 16 residues. J gave up 4 bases and V 0 bases, and 8 bases lay outside the gene matches. The CDR3 bases are TGCGCCAGCAGCCAAGATGGGGTAGGGGGCGCCTATGGCTACACCTTC. It specifies CASSQDGVGGAYGYTF.

The J gene is TRBJ2-1, the V gene TRBV18; D not resolved. Germline-derived CDR1 and CDR2 are KGHSH and LQKENI. This CDR3 comprises 17 residues. V lost 4 bases and J 0 bases, leaving 16 bases between the germline ends. The chain's CDR3 is CASSRSLPRSSYNEQFF. The DNA of the CDR3 is TGTGCCAGCTCACGTTCCCTCCCCCGGAGCTCCTACAATGAGCAGTTCTTC. Filled out from reference TRBV18 and TRBJ2-1, the complete variable domain reads NAGVMQNPRHLVRRRGQEARLRCSPMKGHSHVYWYRQLPEEGLKFMVYLQKENIIDESGMPKERFSAEFPKEGPSILRIQQVVRGDSAAYFCASSRSLPRSSYNEQFFGPGTRLTVL.

The chain uses TRBV29-1 and TRBJ2-1, with D possibly TRBD2 on 7 matching bases. Trimming took off 3 bases at V and 0 bases at J, with 12 bases between the two ends. The germline V gene encodes CDR1 SQVTM and CDR2 ANQGSEA. The length of the CDR3 is 15 residues. The CDR3 region has the DNA TGCAGCGTTGAGGGGGGGCGAAGCTCCTACAATGAGCAGTTCTTC. Encoded protein: CSVEGGRSSYNEQFF.

The chain joins TRBV4-2 to TRBJ2-1; 12 nucleotides agree with TRBD2. The CDR3 totals 19 residues. V shed 4 bases and J 8 bases; nucleotides not matched to a gene: 18. From germline, CDR1 is LGHNA and CDR2 YNFKEQ. The DNA of the CDR3 is TGTGCCAGCAGCCCAGGGGGCCTCGGTAGACTAGCGGGAGTAGATGAGCAGTTCTTC. It specifies CASSPGGLGRLAGVDEQFF.

In this sample, this clone turned up once. The germline gene is not matched at one end of the junction; a read error may be the cause. The rearrangement links TRBV5-1 to TRBJ2-7; the D gene is possibly TRBD2 (5 bases). This CDR3 contains 14 residues. CDR1 and CDR2 (germline): SGHRS, YFSETQ. In nucleotides, the CDR3 is TGCGCCAACAGCAATTACGGGGTCCCCTACGAGCAGTACTTC. Amino acids: CANSNYGVPYEQYF.

The gene calls are TRBV5-1 and TRBJ1-2, with D possibly TRBD1 on 5 matching bases. Germline V gene sequence: CDR1 SGHRS, CDR2 YFSETQ. The CDR3 extends over 14 amino acids. V was trimmed by 0 bases and J by 6 bases, leaving 12 bases between them. The CDR3: CASSLVRGGDGYTF. The CDR3 region has the DNA TGCGCCAGCAGCTTGGTCCGCGGAGGGGATGGCTACACCTTC.

The chain employs TRBV2 and TRBJ1-1; 7 nucleotides line up with TRBD1. CDR3 length equals 12 residues. Germline assignment: CDR1 SNHLY and CDR2 FYNNEI. In DNA, the CDR3 is TGTGCTCGACAGGGAATGAACACTGAAGCTTTCTTT. As protein: CARQGMNTEAFF. Using reference TRBV2 and TRBJ1-1 for the parts outside the CDR3, the full variable domain is EPEVTQTPSHQVTQMGQEVILRCVPISNHLYFYWYRQILGQKVEFLVSFYNNEISEKSEIFDDQFSVERPDGSNFTLKIRSTKLEDSAMYFCARQGMNTEAFFGQGTRLTVV.

The chain combines TRBV19 with TRBJ2-7; TRBD1 is a possible D gene (6 bases). The V end lost 5 bases, the J end lost 2 bases, and 19 bases lay between the germline ends. CDR1 LNHDA and CDR2 SQIVND come from the germline V gene (reference sequence). This CDR3 is 16 amino acids long. The CDR3 reads CASSPSLDRLAYEQYF. The CDR3 coding sequence is TGTGCCAGTAGTCCGAGTCTCGACAGGTTAGCCTACGAGCAGTACTTC.

The chain couples TRBV7-2 to TRBJ2-1; 9 bases map to TRBD2. V was clipped by 3 bases and J by 6 bases; unmatched bases: 6. Germline CDR1 reads SGHTA; CDR2 reads FQGNSA. The CDR3 runs 15 residues. CDR3 residues: CASSFGAGGFNEQFF. Written as DNA, the CDR3 is TGTGCCAGCAGCTTTGGAGCGGGAGGATTCAATGAGCAGTTCTTC.

This clone has just one count. V gene TRBV4-1 combines with J gene TRBJ1-6; weak D call: TRBD1 (6 bases). The length of the CDR3 is 15 residues. V lost 1 base to trimming and J lost 2 bases, with 6 bases between them. Germline V lookup: CDR1 MGHRA, CDR2 YSYEKL. The CDR3 spells CASSQGGPYNSPLHF. CDR3 DNA: TGCGCCAGCAGCCAAGGGGGGCCCTATAATTCACCCCTCCACTTT.

The table lists this clone with a few counts. The gene calls are TRBV9 and TRBJ1-1; D is uncertain. The ends were cut back, 3 bases at V and 0 bases at J, with 9 bases in the middle. Per the germline V gene, CDR1 is SGDLS and CDR2 is YYNGEE. The CDR3 consists of 14 residues. The CDR3 bases are TGTGCCAGCAGCGGCGGGTATTTGAACACTGAAGCTTTCTTT. Translated, it gives CASSGGYLNTEAFF.

The chain has TRBV19 and TRBJ1-1, with D perhaps matching TRBD1 (6 bases). From germline, CDR1 is LNHDA and CDR2 SQIVND (reference sequence). The CDR3 consists of 16 residues. Trimming removed 7 bases from V and 1 base from J, with 19 bases in between. CDR3 protein: CASTRMGGGKNTEAFF. The CDR3 DNA reads as TGTGCCAGTACCCGGATGGGAGGGGGGAAGAACACTGAAGCTTTCTTT. Together with reference TRBV19 and TRBJ1-1, the CDR3 gives the full variable domain: DGGITQSPKYLFRKEGQNVTLSCEQNLNHDAMYWYRQDPGQGLRLIYYSQIVNDFQKGDIAEGYSVSREKKESFPLTVTSAQKNPTAFYLCASTRMGGGKNTEAFFGQGTRLTVV.

The J gene is TRBJ1-5, the V gene TRBV15; D is unresolved. Germline loops: CDR1 LNHNV, CDR2 YYDKDF (reference sequence). This CDR3 comprises 12 residues. The V end lost 5 bases, the J end lost 4 bases, and 6 bases lay between the germline ends. CDR3 protein: CATSPRNQPQHF. The CDR3 DNA is TGTGCCACCAGCCCGCGAAATCAGCCCCAGCATTTT.

The V gene is TRBV29-1, the J gene TRBJ2-2, with 12 bases matching TRBD1. The junction had 7 bases not matched to a gene; V was cut back by 7 bases and J by 7 bases. The germline V gene has CDR1 SQVTM and CDR2 ANQGSEA. The CDR3 is 14 amino acids. CDR3 nucleotide sequence: TGCAGCGCCCGAGGGACAGGGGGCGTCGGGGAGCTGTTTTTT. The encoded protein is CSARGTGGVGELFF.

This rearrangement joins TRBV27 to TRBJ2-1, with TRBD2 identical over 12 bases. J lost 11 bases, V lost 2 bases, and 10 bases had no gene match. The CDR3 runs 16 residues. Per the germline V gene, CDR1 is MNHEY and CDR2 is SMNVEV (reference sequence). The CDR3 loop is CASSLSPGLAGSKQFF. As DNA, the CDR3 is TGTGCCAGCAGTTTAAGCCCGGGACTAGCGGGTTCAAAGCAGTTCTTC.

This clone has just a few counts. This sequence joins TRBV19 and TRBJ1-5; a weak D match, TRBD1 (5 bases). Germline CDR1 and CDR2: LNHDA and SQIVND (reference sequence). CDR3 length: 16 amino acids. V was pared by 3 bases and J by 2 bases, with 14 bases between. CDR3 residues: CASSMHLTEGNQPQHF. The CDR3 DNA follows: TGTGCCAGTAGTATGCATTTGACAGAAGGCAATCAGCCCCAGCATTTT.

This chain uses TRBV9 with TRBJ1-1, with a possible D match to TRBD1 (6 bases). V was pared by 1 base and J by 8 bases, with 18 bases between. Germline values: CDR1 SGDLS, CDR2 YYNGEE. This CDR3 has 15 residues. In nucleotides, the CDR3 is TGTGCCAGCAGCGTACAAGGGACAACCCTGAAGGAAGCTTTCTTT. Protein: CASSVQGTTLKEAFF.

The gene calls are TRBV28 and TRBJ1-5; D gene ambiguous. This CDR3 has 16 amino acids. V lost 2 bases and J lost 2, with 13 bases in between. In germline, CDR1 is MDHEN, CDR2 SYDVKM. CDR3 in amino acids: CASSLAGEAGNQPQHF. CDR3 nucleotides: TGTGCCAGCAGTTTAGCTGGGGAAGCGGGCAATCAGCCCCAGCATTTT.

J is TRBJ2-7 and V is TRBV19; 9 nucleotides match TRBD1. Germline lookup yields CDR1 LNHDA and CDR2 SQIVND (reference sequence). The CDR3 is made up of 16 amino acids. Unmatched junction bases numbered 12, after V lost 5 bases and J lost 4 bases. CDR3 amino acids: CASSLRKGQGLYEQYF. The CDR3 nucleotides read TGTGCCAGTAGTCTAAGGAAGGGACAGGGCCTATACGAGCAGTACTTC.

The J gene is TRBJ2-7, the V gene TRBV5-1; D not resolved. V dropped 0 bases and J dropped 1 base, with 8 bases sitting between them. In germline, CDR1 is SGHRS, CDR2 YFSETQ. This CDR3 spans 14 amino acids. CDR3 DNA sequence: TGCGCCAGCAGCTTGGCCGAGTCATCCTACGAGCAGTACTTC. Translating gives CASSLAESSYEQYF.

V and J are TRBV4-1 and TRBJ2-7; D might be TRBD1 (6 bases). The CDR3 has 16 amino acids. Germline V gene data show CDR1 as MGHRA and CDR2 as YSYEKL. V was clipped by 4 bases and J by 1 base, with 17 bases between them. The CDR3 spells CASSPAHQTGSYEQYF. The CDR3 nucleotides are TGCGCCAGCAGCCCTGCTCACCAGACAGGTTCCTACGAGCAGTACTTC.

The chain uses TRBV18 and TRBJ2-5; 11 nucleotides align to TRBD1. From germline, CDR1 is KGHSH and CDR2 LQKENI. The CDR3 spans 16 residues. With 0 bases clipped from V and 1 base from J, the junction kept 1 base outside the gene matches. CDR3 protein: CASSPPGTGGQETQYF. CDR3 DNA sequence: TGTGCCAGCTCACCACCCGGGACAGGGGGCCAAGAGACCCAGTACTTC.

This sequence joins TRBV18 and TRBJ1-5; 10 bases agree with TRBD1. Looked up from germline, CDR1 is KGHSH and CDR2 is LQKENI. This CDR3 contains 15 residues. V dropped 2 bases and J dropped 6; count of bases not matched to a gene: 4. Written as DNA, the CDR3 is TGTGCCAGCTCACCAGACGGGACAGGGGTTCAGCCCCAGCATTTT. It encodes CASSPDGTGVQPQHF.

This chain connects TRBV10-3 to TRBJ2-7; TRBD1 aligns across 12 bases. The trim removed 10 bases at V and 6 bases at J, leaving 7 bases unmatched. The V gene's germline CDR1 is ENHRY and CDR2 SYGVKD. This CDR3 comprises 13 residues. The CDR3 DNA reads TGTGCCACCAATCGGGACAGGGGGCTCGAGCAGTACTTC. Translated: CATNRDRGLEQYF.

The gene calls are TRBV7-6 and TRBJ1-1; D perhaps matches TRBD1 (5 bases). Germline V gene lookup returns CDR1 SGHVS and CDR2 FNYEAQ. The CDR3 length is 14 residues. V was clipped by 6 bases and J by 1 base, with 12 bases between them. CDR3 residues: CASSRDGGNTEAFF. Written as DNA, the CDR3 is TGTGCCAGCAGTCGAGACGGGGGGAACACTGAAGCTTTCTTT.

The rearrangement joins TRBV29-1 to TRBJ2-7; 7 nucleotides line up with TRBD1. CDR1 and CDR2 from the germline V gene are SQVTM and ANQGSEA. The V gene end was trimmed by 5 bases and the J gene end by 2 bases; junction bases not matched to a gene: 9. This CDR3 comprises 14 residues. As DNA, the CDR3 is TGCAGCGTTCAGAACGGACAGGCGGCCTACGAGCAGTACTTC. Residues: CSVQNGQAAYEQYF.

The genes are TRBV5-1 and TRBJ2-7; the D is unclear. CDR1 and CDR2 (germline): SGHRS, YFSETQ. This CDR3 is built from 14 residues. Trimming removed 1 base from V and 2 bases from J, with 10 bases in between. CDR3 in amino acids: CASSLSVRTYEQYF. For the CDR3, the DNA is TGCGCCAGCAGCTTGTCGGTAAGAACCTACGAGCAGTACTTC.

This rearrangement joins TRBV7-9 to TRBJ2-3; D might be TRBD2 (7 bases). The CDR3 is made up of 15 amino acids. The V and J ends lost 5 bases and 4 bases respectively, with 16 bases between them. Germline lookup yields CDR1 SEHNR and CDR2 FQNEAQ (reference sequence). The CDR3 coding sequence is TGTGCCAGCAGCCTCCCGGGGGGCGCGTCAGATACGCAGTATTTT. Residues: CASSLPGGASDTQYF.

The chain couples TRBV14 to TRBJ2-2; 13 bases match TRBD2. Germline trimming cut 4 bases from V and 4 bases from J; bases unmatched to any gene: 3. The CDR3 is made up of 16 amino acids. Germline CDR1 reads SGHDN; CDR2 reads FVKESK. CDR3 DNA: TGTGCCAGCAGCCGCGGACTAGCGGGAGCCACCGGGGAGCTGTTTTTT. Translating gives CASSRGLAGATGELFF.